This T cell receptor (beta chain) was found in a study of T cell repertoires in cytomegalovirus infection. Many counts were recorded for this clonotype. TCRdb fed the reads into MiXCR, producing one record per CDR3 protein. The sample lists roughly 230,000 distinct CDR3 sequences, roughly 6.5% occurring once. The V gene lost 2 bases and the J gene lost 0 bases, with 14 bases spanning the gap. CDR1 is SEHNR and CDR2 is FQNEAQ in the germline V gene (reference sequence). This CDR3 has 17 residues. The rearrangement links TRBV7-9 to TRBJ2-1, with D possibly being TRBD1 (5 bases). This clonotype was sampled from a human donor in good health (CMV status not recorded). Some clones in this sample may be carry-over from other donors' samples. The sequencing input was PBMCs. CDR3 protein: CASSLRGRISSYNEQFF. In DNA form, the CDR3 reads TGTGCCAGCAGCTTAAGGGGCCGGATTAGCTCCTACAATGAGCAGTTCTTC.